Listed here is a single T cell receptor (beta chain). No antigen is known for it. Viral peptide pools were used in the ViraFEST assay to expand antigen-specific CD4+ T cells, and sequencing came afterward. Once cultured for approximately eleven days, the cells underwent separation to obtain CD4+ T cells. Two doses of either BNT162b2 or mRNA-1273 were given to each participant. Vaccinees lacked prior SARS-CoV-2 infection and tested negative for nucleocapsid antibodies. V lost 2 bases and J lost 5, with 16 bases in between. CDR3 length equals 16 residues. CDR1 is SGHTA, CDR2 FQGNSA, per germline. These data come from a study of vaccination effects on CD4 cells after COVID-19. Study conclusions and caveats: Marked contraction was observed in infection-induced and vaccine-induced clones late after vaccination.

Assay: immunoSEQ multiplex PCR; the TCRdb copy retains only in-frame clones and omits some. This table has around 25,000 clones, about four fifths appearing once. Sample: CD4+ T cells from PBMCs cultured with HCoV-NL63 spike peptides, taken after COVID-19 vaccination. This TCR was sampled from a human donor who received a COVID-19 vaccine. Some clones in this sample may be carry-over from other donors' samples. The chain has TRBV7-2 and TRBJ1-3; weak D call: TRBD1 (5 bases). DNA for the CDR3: TGTGCCAGCAGCTTAACGGGGGGTCACTCGAGAAACACCATATATTTT. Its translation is CASSLTGGHSRNTIYF.